This T cell receptor (beta chain) was sequenced during a study of cytomegalovirus exposure and HLA in healthy donors. The PCR used 60 Vbeta and 13 Jbeta primers. Only in-frame clones appear in the TCRdb table, and some are missing; sequencing was by immunoSEQ multiplex PCR. The table lists more than 95,000 clones, roughly 79% of them singletons. The sequenced material came from PBMCs. The sequence was collected from a man in his 60s in good health and CMV-seropositive.

The CDR3 protein is CASRQPGQGYGYTF. As DNA, the CDR3 is TGTGCCAGCAGACAACCGGGACAGGGCTATGGCTACACCTTC. This rearrangement joins TRBV6-5 to TRBJ1-2, with 9 bases lining up with TRBD1. The CDR3 length is 14 residues. Germline V CDR1 and CDR2: MNHEY, SVGAGI. The J segment lost 4 bases and the V segment lost 6 bases, leaving 6 bases of the junction unmatched.